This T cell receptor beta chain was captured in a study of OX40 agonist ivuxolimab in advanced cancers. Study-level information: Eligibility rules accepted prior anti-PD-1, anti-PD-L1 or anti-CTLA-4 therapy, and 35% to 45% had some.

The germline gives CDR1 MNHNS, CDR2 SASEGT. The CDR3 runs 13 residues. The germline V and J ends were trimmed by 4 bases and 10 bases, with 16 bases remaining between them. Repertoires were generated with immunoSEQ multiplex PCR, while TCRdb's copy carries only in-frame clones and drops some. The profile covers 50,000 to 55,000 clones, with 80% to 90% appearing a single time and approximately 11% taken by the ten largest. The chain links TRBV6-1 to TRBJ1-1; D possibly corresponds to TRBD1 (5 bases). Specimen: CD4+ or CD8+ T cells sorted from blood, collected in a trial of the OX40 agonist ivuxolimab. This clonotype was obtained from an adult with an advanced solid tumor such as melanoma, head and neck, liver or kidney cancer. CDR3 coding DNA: TGTGCCAGCAGTGCCAGGGTGAATCAGGGAGCTTTCTTT. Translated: CASSARVNQGAFF.